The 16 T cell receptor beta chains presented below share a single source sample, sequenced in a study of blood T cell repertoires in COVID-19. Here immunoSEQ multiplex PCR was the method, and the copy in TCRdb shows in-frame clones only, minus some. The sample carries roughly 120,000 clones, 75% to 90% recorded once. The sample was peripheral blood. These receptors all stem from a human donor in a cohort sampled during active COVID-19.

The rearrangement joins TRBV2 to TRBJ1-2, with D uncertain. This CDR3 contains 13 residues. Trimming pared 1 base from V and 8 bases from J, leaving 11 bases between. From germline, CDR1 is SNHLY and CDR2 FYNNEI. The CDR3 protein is CASSEVSGGGYTF. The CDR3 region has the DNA TGTGCCAGCAGTGAAGTTTCAGGAGGAGGCTACACCTTC.

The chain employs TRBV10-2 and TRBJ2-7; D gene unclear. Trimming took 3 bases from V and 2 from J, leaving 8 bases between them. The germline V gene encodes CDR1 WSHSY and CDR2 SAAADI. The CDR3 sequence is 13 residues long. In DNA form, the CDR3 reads TGCGCCAGCAGTGAAGACGGAGCCTACGAGCAGTACTTC. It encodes CASSEDGAYEQYF.

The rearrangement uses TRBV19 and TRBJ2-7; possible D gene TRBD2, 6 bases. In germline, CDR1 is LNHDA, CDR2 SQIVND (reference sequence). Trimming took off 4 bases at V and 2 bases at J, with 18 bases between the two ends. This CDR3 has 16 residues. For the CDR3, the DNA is TGTGCCAGTAGTACCTTAACCGGAGGGGCGACCTACGAGCAGTACTTC. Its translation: CASSTLTGGATYEQYF.

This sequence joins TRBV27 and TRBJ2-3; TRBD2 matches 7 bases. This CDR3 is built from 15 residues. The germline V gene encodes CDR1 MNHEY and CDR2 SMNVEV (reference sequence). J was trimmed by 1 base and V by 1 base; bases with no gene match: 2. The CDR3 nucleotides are TGTGCCAGCAGTTTATTCCTAGCGGGCACAGATACGCAGTATTTT. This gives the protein CASSLFLAGTDTQYF.

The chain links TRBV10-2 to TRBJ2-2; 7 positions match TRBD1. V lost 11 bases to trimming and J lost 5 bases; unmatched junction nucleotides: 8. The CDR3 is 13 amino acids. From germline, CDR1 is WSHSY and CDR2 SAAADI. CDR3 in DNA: TGCGCCGCAGCAGACAGGGCGACCGGGGAGCTGTTTTTT. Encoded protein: CAAADRATGELFF.

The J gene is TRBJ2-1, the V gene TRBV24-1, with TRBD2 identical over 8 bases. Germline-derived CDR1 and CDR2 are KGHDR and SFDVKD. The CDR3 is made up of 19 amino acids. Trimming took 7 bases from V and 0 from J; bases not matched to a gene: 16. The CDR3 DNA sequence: TGTGCCACCAGCGGTGGATTGGGGCTAGCGGGTAGCTCCTACAATGAGCAGTTCTTC. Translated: CATSGGLGLAGSSYNEQFF.

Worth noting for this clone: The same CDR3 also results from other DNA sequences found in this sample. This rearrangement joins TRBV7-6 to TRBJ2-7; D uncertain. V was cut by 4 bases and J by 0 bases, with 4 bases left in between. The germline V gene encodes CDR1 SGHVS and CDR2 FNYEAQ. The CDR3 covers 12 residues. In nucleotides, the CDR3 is TGTGCCAGCAGCTCTGTCTCCTACGAGCAGTACTTC. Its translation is CASSSVSYEQYF.

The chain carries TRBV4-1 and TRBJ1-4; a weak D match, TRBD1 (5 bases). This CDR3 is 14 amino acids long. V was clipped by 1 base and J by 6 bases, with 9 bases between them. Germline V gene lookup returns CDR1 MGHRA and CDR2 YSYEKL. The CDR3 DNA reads TGCGCCAGCAGCCAAGCTCCGACAGATGAAAAACTGTTTTTT. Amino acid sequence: CASSQAPTDEKLFF.

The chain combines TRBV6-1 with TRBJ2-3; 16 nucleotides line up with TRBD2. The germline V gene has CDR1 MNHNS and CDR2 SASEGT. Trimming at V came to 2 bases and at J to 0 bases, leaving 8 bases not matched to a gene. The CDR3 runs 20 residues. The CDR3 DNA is TGTGCCAGCAGTGAAAGGAAGGGACTAGCGGGGGGGCCGAGCACAGATACGCAGTATTTT. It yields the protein CASSERKGLAGGPSTDTQYF.

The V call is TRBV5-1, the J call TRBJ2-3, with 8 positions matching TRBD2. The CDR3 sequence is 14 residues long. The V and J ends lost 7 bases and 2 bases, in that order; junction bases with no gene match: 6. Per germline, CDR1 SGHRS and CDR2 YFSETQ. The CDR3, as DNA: TGCGCCAGCCAAGCGGGAGTTGACACAGATACGCAGTATTTT. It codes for CASQAGVDTDTQYF.

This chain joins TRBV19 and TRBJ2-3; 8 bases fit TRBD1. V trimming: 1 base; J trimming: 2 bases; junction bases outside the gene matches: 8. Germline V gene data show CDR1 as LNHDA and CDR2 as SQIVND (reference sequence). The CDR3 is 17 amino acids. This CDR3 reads CASSIVGDRRHTDTQYF. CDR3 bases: TGTGCCAGTAGTATAGTCGGGGACAGGAGACACACAGATACGCAGTATTTT.

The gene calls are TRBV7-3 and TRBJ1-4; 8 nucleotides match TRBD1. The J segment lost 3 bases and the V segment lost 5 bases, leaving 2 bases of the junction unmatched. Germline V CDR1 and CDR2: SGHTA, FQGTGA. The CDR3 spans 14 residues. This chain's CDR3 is CASSPTGANEKLFF. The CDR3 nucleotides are TGTGCCAGCAGCCCGACAGGGGCTAATGAAAAACTGTTTTTT.

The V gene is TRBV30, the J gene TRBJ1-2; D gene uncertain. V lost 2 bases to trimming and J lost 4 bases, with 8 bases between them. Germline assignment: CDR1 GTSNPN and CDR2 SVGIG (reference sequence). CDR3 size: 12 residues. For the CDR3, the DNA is TGTGCCTGGAGTAGGGAGGGCTATGGCTACACCTTC. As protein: CAWSREGYGYTF.

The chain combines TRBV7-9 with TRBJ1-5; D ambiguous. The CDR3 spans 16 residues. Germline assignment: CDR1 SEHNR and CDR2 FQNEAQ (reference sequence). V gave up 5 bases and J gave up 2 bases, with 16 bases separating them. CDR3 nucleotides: TGTGCCAGCAGCACAAATGCGGGAGTGGGCAATCAGCCCCAGCATTTT. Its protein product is CASSTNAGVGNQPQHF.

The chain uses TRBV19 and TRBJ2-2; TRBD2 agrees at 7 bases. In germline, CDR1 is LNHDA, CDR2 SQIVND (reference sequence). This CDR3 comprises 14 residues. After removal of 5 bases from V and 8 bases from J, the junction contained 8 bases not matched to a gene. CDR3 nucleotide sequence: TGTGCCAGTAGTGGGAGGGACTGGCTGGGGGAGCTGTTTTTT. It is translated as CASSGRDWLGELFF.

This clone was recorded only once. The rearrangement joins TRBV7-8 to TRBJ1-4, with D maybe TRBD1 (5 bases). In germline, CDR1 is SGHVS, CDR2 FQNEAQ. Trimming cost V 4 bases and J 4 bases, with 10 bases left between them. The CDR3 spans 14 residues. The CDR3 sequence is CASSSTDYNEKLFF. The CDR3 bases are TGTGCCAGCAGCTCGACAGATTATAATGAAAAACTGTTTTTT.